This entry features one TCR beta chain sequence. The junction departs from germline at one end; a sequencing error may be responsible. Unique molecular identifiers were incorporated into the prepared TCRbeta library. TCRdb redid the calling of the PCR reads with MiXCR, one entry per CDR3 protein. The data hold a few hundred thousand distinct CDR3 sequences, with roughly 10% observed a single time. These data belong to a study of T-cell reconstitution after alpha-beta-depleted transplantation in children. Per germline, CDR1 LNHNV and CDR2 YYDKDF (reference sequence). This CDR3 comprises 14 residues. The TCR was taken from a human donor who donated a stem cell graft to a child with acute myeloid leukemia. This sample comprised PBMCs from the stem cell graft donor, obtained from the stem cell graft. The chain is built from TRBV15 and TRBJ2-3; possibly TRBD2 for D (5 bases). The CDR3 sequence is CATSGDWGGGTQYF. The CDR3 bases are TGTGCCACCAGCGGAGACTGGGGTGGAGGTACGCAGTATTTT.